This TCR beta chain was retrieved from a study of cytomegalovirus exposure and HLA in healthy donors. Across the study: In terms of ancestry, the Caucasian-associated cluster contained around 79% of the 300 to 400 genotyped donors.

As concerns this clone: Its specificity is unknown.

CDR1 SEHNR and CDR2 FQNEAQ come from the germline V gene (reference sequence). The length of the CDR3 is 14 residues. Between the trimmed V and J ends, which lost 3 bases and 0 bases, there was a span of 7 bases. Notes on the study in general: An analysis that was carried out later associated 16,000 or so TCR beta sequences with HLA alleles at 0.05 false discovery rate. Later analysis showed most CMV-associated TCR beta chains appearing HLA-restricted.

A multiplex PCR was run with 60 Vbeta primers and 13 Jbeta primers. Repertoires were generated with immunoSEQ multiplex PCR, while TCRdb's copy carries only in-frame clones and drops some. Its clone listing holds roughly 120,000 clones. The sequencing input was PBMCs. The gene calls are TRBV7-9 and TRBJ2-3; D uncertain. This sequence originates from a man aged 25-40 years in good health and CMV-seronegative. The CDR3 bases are TGTGCCAGCAGCTTCCTAGACAGCACAGATACGCAGTATTTT. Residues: CASSFLDSTDTQYF.